Each of the 16 T cell receptor beta chains below was sequenced from the same sample in a study of long-term antiretroviral therapy in people with HIV. The libraries were made with immunoSEQ v3.0 at survey level. Using immunoSEQ multiplex PCR, the repertoire was profiled, and TCRdb retains in-frame clones only, with some absent. The sample shows 20,000 to 25,000 clones, more than 75% of them seen only once. Sequences were derived from unsorted PBMCs, sampled 2.3 years after starting antiretroviral therapy. These receptors all come from a man between 60 and 70 years old with HIV.

This chain uses TRBV6-6 with TRBJ2-7; no clear D. Trimming pared 4 bases from V and 3 bases from J, leaving 10 bases between. Germline loops: CDR1 MNHNY, CDR2 SVGAGI (reference sequence). The CDR3 has 13 residues. The CDR3 bases are TGTGCCAGCAGTTCCCCGGTCCGCTACGAGCAGTACTTC. The encoded protein is CASSSPVRYEQYF.

By sample fraction, this clone is large. This chain connects TRBV7-9 to TRBJ1-5; D remains unclear. Trimming shortened V by 3 bases and J by 4 bases, and 10 bases separated the two germline ends. CDR1 is SEHNR and CDR2 is FQNEAQ in the germline V gene (reference sequence). The CDR3 has 14 amino acids. CDR3 protein: CASSFEGFNQPQHF. Written as DNA, the CDR3 is TGTGCCAGCAGCTTCGAGGGCTTTAATCAGCCCCAGCATTTT.

Remarks on this clone: The same CDR3 also results from other DNA sequences found in this sample. CDR3 protein: CASSDSSSTDTQYF. CDR3 in DNA: TGTGCCAGCAGTGACAGCTCTAGCACAGATACGCAGTATTTT. The V gene is TRBV2, the J gene TRBJ2-3; D call uncertain. The germline V and J ends were trimmed by 3 bases and 0 bases, with 7 bases remaining between them. CDR1 and CDR2 (germline): SNHLY, FYNNEI. This CDR3 has 14 amino acids.

This chain joins TRBV15 and TRBJ2-2; D is unclear. Looked up from germline, CDR1 is LNHNV and CDR2 is YYDKDF (reference sequence). Trimming stripped 1 base from V and 2 bases from J, with 14 bases between. This CDR3 spans 17 amino acids. CDR3 nucleotides: TGTGCCACCAGCAGAGGGACCGGCACGCCAAACACCGGGGAGCTGTTTTTT. It encodes CATSRGTGTPNTGELFF.

The rearrangement uses TRBV5-4 and TRBJ1-4; D is uncertain. Germline loops: CDR1 SGHNT, CDR2 YYREEE (reference sequence). The V end lost 0 bases, the J end lost 8 bases, and 5 bases lay between the germline ends. The CDR3 extends over 12 amino acids. The CDR3 nucleotides read TGTGCCAGCAGCTTGGATGAGGAAAAACTGTTTTTT. It yields the protein CASSLDEEKLFF.

The genes are TRBV19 and TRBJ2-7; perhaps TRBD1 as D (6 bases). Germline V gene data show CDR1 as LNHDA and CDR2 as SQIVND (reference sequence). Trimming pared 4 bases from V and 4 bases from J, leaving 14 bases between. This CDR3 region has 14 residues. CDR3 region: CASSRGQMFYEQYF. CDR3 DNA: TGTGCCAGTAGTAGGGGGCAAATGTTTTACGAGCAGTACTTC. Full variable domain (remainder filled in from reference TRBV19 and TRBJ2-7): DGGITQSPKYLFRKEGQNVTLSCEQNLNHDAMYWYRQDPGQGLRLIYYSQIVNDFQKGDIAEGYSVSREKKESFPLTVTSAQKNPTAFYLCASSRGQMFYEQYFGPGTRLTVT.

DNA of the CDR3: TGTGCCAGCAGTGACCTCGCTGGACAGGGGGCTTCACCCCTCCACTTT. It specifies CASSDLAGQGASPLHF. This sequence joins TRBV6-1 and TRBJ1-6; TRBD1 aligns across 11 bases. Germline V gene sequence: CDR1 MNHNS, CDR2 SASEGT. V lost 3 bases, J lost 9 bases, and 7 bases stayed unmatched. CDR3 length equals 16 residues.

The rearrangement uses TRBV5-1 and TRBJ2-2, with 8 bases lining up with TRBD1. CDR3 length: 16 amino acids. V trimming: 0 bases; J trimming: 4 bases; junction bases outside the gene matches: 5. CDR1 and CDR2 (germline): SGHRS, YFSETQ. The CDR3 loop reads CASSLGQGLGTGELFF. CDR3 DNA sequence: TGCGCCAGCAGCTTGGGACAGGGGTTGGGCACCGGGGAGCTGTTTTTT.

This chain connects TRBV28 to TRBJ2-5; 8 bases line up with TRBD2. This CDR3 has 13 residues. V shed 7 bases, J shed 5 bases, and the junction held 6 bases outside the gene matches. Per the germline V gene, CDR1 is MDHEN and CDR2 is SYDVKM. CDR3 in DNA: TGTGCCAGCACCCGGACTAGCAGTGAGACCCAGTACTTC. It encodes CASTRTSSETQYF.

The gene calls are TRBV5-1 and TRBJ1-1, with D unclear. V lost 0 bases and J 1 base, leaving 7 bases between the germline ends. Per the germline V gene, CDR1 is SGHRS and CDR2 is YFSETQ. The CDR3 covers 14 residues. This CDR3 is CASSLGVANTEAFF. The CDR3 bases are TGCGCCAGCAGCTTGGGAGTAGCGAACACTGAAGCTTTCTTT.

A single count supports this clone. V is TRBV6-6 and J is TRBJ1-1; D gene unclear. Germline CDR1 is MNHNY and CDR2 is SVGAGI (reference sequence). This CDR3 has 15 residues. Deletions cut 6 bases from V and 0 bases from J, with 14 bases between. The CDR3 loop is CASRPTGFMNTEAFF. The CDR3 DNA sequence: TGTGCCAGCAGACCGACCGGTTTCATGAACACTGAAGCTTTCTTT.

The chain uses TRBV9 and TRBJ2-7, with 8 bases identical to TRBD2. CDR1 is SGDLS and CDR2 is YYNGEE in the germline V gene. V lost 4 bases, J lost 2 bases, and 8 bases stayed unmatched. The CDR3 spans 15 residues. The CDR3 is CASSSSGGLTYEQYF. CDR3 DNA: TGTGCCAGCAGCTCGAGCGGGGGCCTGACCTACGAGCAGTACTTC. The entire variable domain, with the rest obtained from reference TRBV9 and TRBJ2-7, is as follows: DSGVTQTPKHLITATGQRVTLRCSPRSGDLSVYWYQQSLDQGLQFLIQYYNGEERAKGNILERFSAQQFPDLHSELNLSSLELGDSALYFCASSSSGGLTYEQYFGPGTRLTVT.

This clone was picked up one time. This chain connects TRBV29-1 to TRBJ2-7; 8 bases line up with TRBD1. The junction had 9 bases not matched to a gene; V was cut back by 6 bases and J by 2 bases. This CDR3 region has 14 residues. Germline CDR1 and CDR2: SQVTM and ANQGSEA. The CDR3 spells CSVRRTGPTYEQYF. The CDR3 DNA follows: TGCAGCGTGCGAAGGACAGGGCCCACCTACGAGCAGTACTTC.

The CDR3 protein is CASSLERGRNTEAFF. CDR3 nucleotides: TGTGCCAGCAGCTTAGAAAGAGGGAGGAACACTGAAGCTTTCTTT. The genes are TRBV13 and TRBJ1-1; D gene uncertain. The CDR3 totals 15 residues. Per the germline V gene, CDR1 is PRHDT and CDR2 is FYEKMQ (reference sequence). The V gene lost 1 base and the J gene lost 1 base, with 10 bases spanning the gap.

The chain recombines TRBV5-6 with TRBJ1-4, with TRBD1 identical over 10 bases. V dropped 3 bases and J dropped 2; count of bases not matched to a gene: 4. The CDR3 spans 16 residues. The germline V gene has CDR1 SGHDT and CDR2 YYEEEE. CDR3 DNA sequence: TGTGCCAGCAGCTACGACAGGGGGCTGACTAATGAAAAACTGTTTTTT. Translating it yields CASSYDRGLTNEKLFF.

This clone has a handful of counts. The chain uses TRBV2 and TRBJ2-5; 7 bases are shared with TRBD1. This CDR3 has 13 amino acids. The germline V gene has CDR1 SNHLY and CDR2 FYNNEI. J lost 5 bases, V lost 6 bases, and 6 bases had no gene match. DNA for the CDR3: TGTGCCAGCAGATACGACAGGGAGGAGACCCAGTACTTC. It codes for CASRYDREETQYF.